This entry lists 4 T cell receptor beta chains sequenced from one sample in a study of gammadelta T cells during hepatitis C antiviral therapy. TRG and TRD CDR3 amplicons were made using about 24-32 PCR cycles. mRNA extracted from sorted cells was used for cDNA synthesis. MiXCR was run by TCRdb on the reads, yielding one entry per CDR3 protein. In total, the table holds several distinct CDR3 sequences. Sequencing used gamma-delta T cells from peripheral blood. The receptors originated from a human donor with chronic hepatitis C virus infection, or a healthy control (not recorded which). This table probably holds off-target reads from a library built for another chain.

The rearrangement uses TRBV5-5 and TRBJ2-7; TRBD2 might be the D (5 bases). With 4 bases removed from V and 1 base from J, the gap between germline ends came to 12 bases. The germline gives CDR1 SGHKS, CDR2 YYEKEE (reference sequence). The CDR3 has 14 amino acids. The CDR3 reads CASSLSRGSYEQYF. CDR3 DNA: TGTGCCAGCAGCCTATCTCGGGGTTCCTACGAGCAGTACTTC.

Regarding this clonotype: Relative to the germline gene, one junction end is altered; a read error may explain this. The J gene is TRBJ2-5, the V gene TRBV12-3 or TRBV12-4; D possibly corresponds to TRBD2 (6 bases). This CDR3 is 13 amino acids long. The CDR3 region is CASSRDWQDTQYF. The CDR3 nucleotides are TGTGCAAGCAGCCGGGACTGGCAAGACACCCAGTACTTT.

This sequence joins TRBV6-6 and TRBJ2-1; the match to TRBD1 covers 8 bases. Germline CDR1 is MNHNY and CDR2 is SVGAGI (reference sequence). The V and J ends lost 5 bases and 9 bases, in that order; junction bases with no gene match: 12. The CDR3 runs 15 residues. CDR3: CASSDAGTGGAEQFF. The CDR3 DNA follows: TGTGCCAGCAGTGATGCTGGGACAGGCGGTGCTGAGCAGTTCTTC.

This clonotype came up a few times. The CDR3: CASSFWLSFF. CDR3 in DNA: TGTGCCAGCAGTTTTTGGTTGTCTTTCTTT. This sequence joins TRBV12-3 or TRBV12-4 and TRBJ1-1; D call uncertain. Trimming removed 3 bases at V and 12 bases at J, with 8 bases between. The CDR3 is 10 residues long.